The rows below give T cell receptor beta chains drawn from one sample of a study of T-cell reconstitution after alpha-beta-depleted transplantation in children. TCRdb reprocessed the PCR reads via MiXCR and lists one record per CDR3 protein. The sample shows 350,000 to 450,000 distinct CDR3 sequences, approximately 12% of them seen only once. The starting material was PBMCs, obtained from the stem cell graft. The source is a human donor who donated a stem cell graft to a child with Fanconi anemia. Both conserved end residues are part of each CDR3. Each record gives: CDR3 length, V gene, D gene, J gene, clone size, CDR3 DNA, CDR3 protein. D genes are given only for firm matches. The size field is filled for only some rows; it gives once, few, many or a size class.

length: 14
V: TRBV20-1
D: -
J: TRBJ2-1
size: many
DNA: TGCAGTTATCCCCGCCTAGGTCCGGCCAGTGAGCAGTTCTTC
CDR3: CSYPRLGPASEQFF

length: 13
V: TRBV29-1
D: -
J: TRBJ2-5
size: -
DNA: TGCAGCGTTGTTAGCCAGGTCCAAGAGACCCAGTACTTC
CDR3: CSVVSQVQETQYF

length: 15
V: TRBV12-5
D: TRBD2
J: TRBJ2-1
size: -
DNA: TGTGCTTCGTTCCTAGCGGGGGGCCCTGGCAATGAGCAGTTCTTC
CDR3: CASFLAGGPGNEQFF

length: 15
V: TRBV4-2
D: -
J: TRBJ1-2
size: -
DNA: TGTGCCAGCAGCCAAGAGGACGGTATGAACTATGGCTACACCTTC
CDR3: CASSQEDGMNYGYTF

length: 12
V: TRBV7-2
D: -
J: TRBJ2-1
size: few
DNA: TGTGCCAGCAGCGCGACCGGTGGTGAGCAGTTCTTC
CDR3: CASSATGGEQFF

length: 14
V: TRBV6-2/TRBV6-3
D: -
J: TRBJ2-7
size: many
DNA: TGTGCCAGCAGTTTCCTCTGGAGCTCCTACGAGCAGTACTTC
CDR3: CASSFLWSSYEQYF

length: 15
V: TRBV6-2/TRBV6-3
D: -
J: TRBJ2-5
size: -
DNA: TGTGCCAGCAGCCCCGGGGGGCATCTACAAGAGACCCAGTACTTC
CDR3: CASSPGGHLQETQYF

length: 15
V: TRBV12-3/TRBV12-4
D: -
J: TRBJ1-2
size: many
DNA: TGTGCCAGCAGTTTACGCATCGCAGGGAGGGATGGCTACACCTTC
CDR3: CASSLRIAGRDGYTF

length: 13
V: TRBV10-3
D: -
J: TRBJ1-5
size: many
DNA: TGTGCCACCACCACCAATACAGCACAGCCCCAGCATTTT
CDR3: CATTTNTAQPQHF

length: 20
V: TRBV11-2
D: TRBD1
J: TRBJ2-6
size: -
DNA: TGTGCCAGCAGCTTTAACAATTTCGGACAGGGGATCTCTGGGGCCAACGTCCTGACTTTC
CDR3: CASSFNNFGQGISGANVLTF

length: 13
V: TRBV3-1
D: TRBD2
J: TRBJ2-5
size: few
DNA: TGTGCCAGCACCAAACGGGAGGGAGAGACCCAGTACTTC
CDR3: CASTKREGETQYF

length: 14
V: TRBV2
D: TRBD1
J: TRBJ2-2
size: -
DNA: TGTGCCAGCAGTAACCAAATGACAGGGGTGGAGCTGTTTTTT
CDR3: CASSNQMTGVELFF

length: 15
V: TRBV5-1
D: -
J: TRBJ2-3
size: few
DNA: TGCGCCAGCAGCTTAAGAAACCCGGGCCCAGATACGCAGTATTTT
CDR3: CASSLRNPGPDTQYF

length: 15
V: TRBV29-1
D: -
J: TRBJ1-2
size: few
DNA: TGCAGCGTTGACTTCGGATTCCGGCTTGACTATGGCTACACCTTC
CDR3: CSVDFGFRLDYGYTF

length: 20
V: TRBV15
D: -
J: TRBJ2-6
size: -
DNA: TGTGCCACCAGCAGAGATCCTCAGGGGCGCGCAGTTTCTGGGGCCAACGTCCTGACTTTC
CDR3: CATSRDPQGRAVSGANVLTF

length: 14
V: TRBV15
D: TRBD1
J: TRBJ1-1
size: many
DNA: TGTGCCACCAGCAGAGGACAGGGGGCGACTGAAGCTTTCTTT
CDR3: CATSRGQGATEAFF

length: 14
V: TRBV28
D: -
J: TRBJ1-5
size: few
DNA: TGTGCCAGCAGTTTATCGGCAGGGTATCAGCCCCAGCATTTT
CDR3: CASSLSAGYQPQHF